This TCR beta chain derives from a study of control samples from healthy donors and cancer patients. Profiling relied on immunoSEQ multiplex PCR, and the TCRdb table lists in-frame clones only, not all of them. In the table there are 98,000 or so clones, around 80% of which are singletons. The junction had 3 bases not matched to a gene; V was cut back by 4 bases and J by 5 bases. CDR3 length: 14 residues. In germline, CDR1 is KGHSH, CDR2 LQKENI. The J gene is TRBJ1-1, the V gene TRBV18, with 11 positions matching TRBD1. The sequenced sample consisted of blood. The sequence was collected from a woman between 25 and 40 years old in good health. The CDR3 DNA reads TGTGCCAGCTCACGGGGACAGGGGGTAACTGAAGCTTTCTTT. Protein sequence: CASSRGQGVTEAFF.